This T cell receptor (beta chain) was identified in a study of T cell responses to AZD1222 COVID-19 vaccine (dated by TCRdb to the early 2020s). Background for the entire study: AZD1222 recipients with second doses at about 4 weeks or about 12 weeks were pooled, because spike-specific TCR depth and breadth did not differ between schedules. TCR sequencing covered 230 or so trial participants: 200 to 220 given two doses of AZD1222 and 26 given two doses of MenACWY control vaccine. Trial participants were enrolled by age into 18-55, 56-69 and 70-plus year subgroups, with about 150, 28 and 57 TCR-sequenced participants respectively.

Results and caveats for the whole study, not just this receptor: Vaccine-associated CD4 TCRs spanned the whole spike protein, with dominant responses in regions 160-218 and 743-854. A significant rise in spike-specific TCR breadth and depth was observed after two AZD1222 doses relative to day 0 and relative to MenACWY recipients. Because no samples from the day 14 peak response were available, repertoires could be characterized only after the peak T cell response. The 56-69-year group was small, and its depth increase did not reach significance, likely because of low power. Conclusions about previously exposed vaccinees were limited because only six or seven AZD1222 recipients were SARS-CoV-2 seropositive at baseline. Participants were mostly white British, with more females than males. The authors suggested clonal diversity may have been underestimated. Epitopes outside the regions mutated in the B.1.351 and B.1.1.7 variants were reportedly recognized by nearly half of the unique spike-specific TCRs.

This sample's time point label indicates: baseline before first vaccination. The vaccinee samples were drawn from two UK trials, COV001 and COV002, one of which was a single-blind randomized controlled phase 2/3 trial testing AZD1222 (ChAdOx1 nCoV-19) in healthy adults. Trial participant PBMC samples were collected at day 0 and day 28 after the second dose for TCRbeta chain sequencing. The CDR3 sequence holds 16 residues, the cysteine and phenylalanine included. Of the read, only the CDR3 DNA is kept; its 48 bases are in frame from base 1. CDR1 and CDR2 are drawn from the germline V gene (reference sequence): LNHDA, SQIVND. V is clipped by 7 bases and J by 0 bases, and the sequence between their germline boundaries is 17 bases long. The CDR3 regions of human TCRbeta chains were subjected to immunosequencing. From the authors' description of their analysis: Repertoire TCRs were checked for matches against a reference library of SARS-CoV-2-specific TCRs that had been generated using the MIRA antigen-specificity platform. Breadth was defined as the fraction of unique TCRs that were SARS-CoV-2-associated. Depth was defined as the fraction of total T cells that were SARS-CoV-2-associated. Using the MIRA data, every spike-specific TCR was mapped to the spike region that the TCR reacted to and assigned to either a CD4 or a CD8 class. Log10-transformed breadth and depth values were compared by one-way ANOVA with Sidak's multiple comparisons tests. TCRdb re-hosts the immuneACCESS table, in-frame sequences only. Its copies lack some clones; in the studies checked, an unresolved V gene accounts for under half of them, and the cause for the rest is not known. That table is the source of V, J and clone size, and D and trimming were worked out from the DNA. Across this sample there are approximately 85,000 clones, with roughly 90% seen only once. The ten largest clones add up to around 6.7% of the sample.

Note on this clone: Its antigen is unknown. Base qualities are not provided; no much larger clone lies one nucleotide away.

The TCR originated in an adult in good health. The sequencing used peripheral blood, collected on day 0 of AZD1222 vaccination. The receptor chain draws on TRBV19 and TRBJ2-3, with the D gene uncertain. The nucleotide sequence is given as TGTGCCAGTACCCCCCGGGCAGGCCCAAGCACAGATACGCAGTATTTT. This translates into CASTPRAGPSTDTQYF.